The sequence of this T cell receptor beta chain was determined in a study of CD8 T cells in Susac syndrome. This CDR3 comprises 15 residues. J was trimmed by 7 bases and V by 5 bases; bases with no gene match: 5. CDR1 SGHVS and CDR2 FQNEAQ come from the germline V gene. This clonotype was seen just once. After extraction with the RNeasy kit, roughly 0.5 to 1 ug of the RNA was reverse transcribed using random hexamers. TCRdb recomputed calls from the immunoSEQ multiplex PCR reads with MiXCR, one row per CDR3 protein. The sample records over 350,000 distinct CDR3 sequences, more than 80% being singletons.

The origin of this receptor is a human donor with multiple sclerosis. This chain links TRBV7-8 with TRBJ1-4; 12 positions match TRBD1. The sequencing input was CD8+ T cells from PBMCs. CDR3 loop: CASSPGTGGGEKLFF. CDR3 coding DNA: TGTGCCAGCAGCCCCGGGACAGGGGGCGGTGAAAAACTGTTTTTT.